A single sample is the source of the 26 T cell receptor beta chains below, sequenced in a study of blood T cell repertoires in COVID-19 (dated by TCRdb to 2020 to 2022). The method was the immunoSEQ multiplex PCR assay. TCRdb took this table from immuneACCESS and kept in-frame rearrangements with V and J called. Such tables lack part of the clones; where checked against another copy, unresolved V genes explain under half of the gap, and the rest is unexplained. This sample lists about 210,000 clones; 88% were detected once. Under 2% of the sample rests with the top ten. Sequenced: peripheral blood. The source is a man in his 70s with acute or convalescent COVID-19.

The rearrangement links TRBV9 to TRBJ2-1; 11 nucleotides line up with TRBD2. This CDR3 region has 16 residues. The V gene end was trimmed by 0 bases and the J gene end by 7 bases; junction bases not matched to a gene: 6. Germline V gene data show CDR1 as SGDLS and CDR2 as YYNGEE. The CDR3 here is CASSVGVAGGENEQFF. The CDR3 nucleotides are TGTGCCAGCAGCGTAGGAGTAGCGGGAGGGGAAAATGAGCAGTTCTTC.

V usage is TRBV4-1 and J usage is TRBJ1-5; a possible D gene is TRBD1 (6 bases). This CDR3 spans 15 amino acids. V lost 3 bases to trimming and J lost 7 bases, with 16 bases between them. CDR1 and CDR2 from the germline V gene are MGHRA and YSYEKL. CDR3 DNA: TGCGCCAGCAGCCAGGGAACAGGGTTCGAGCAGCCCCAGCATTTT. Amino acid sequence: CASSQGTGFEQPQHF.

The rearrangement uses TRBV9 and TRBJ2-1; 11 bases fit TRBD2. Looked up from germline, CDR1 is SGDLS and CDR2 is YYNGEE. Trimming at V came to 3 bases and at J to 4 bases, leaving 3 bases not matched to a gene. The CDR3 contains 15 residues. This CDR3 is CASSGIAGGYNEQFF. For the CDR3, the DNA is TGTGCCAGCAGCGGAATAGCGGGAGGGTACAATGAGCAGTTCTTC. Using reference TRBV9 and TRBJ2-1 for the parts outside the CDR3, the full variable domain is DSGVTQTPKHLITATGQRVTLRCSPRSGDLSVYWYQQSLDQGLQFLIQYYNGEERAKGNILERFSAQQFPDLHSELNLSSLELGDSALYFCASSGIAGGYNEQFFGPGTRLTVL.

The chain recombines TRBV29-1 with TRBJ2-7, with TRBD1 matching 9 bases. V shed 7 bases, J shed 7 bases, and the junction held 11 bases outside the gene matches. Germline values: CDR1 SQVTM, CDR2 ANQGSEA. The CDR3 sequence is 13 residues long. Written as DNA, the CDR3 is TGCAGCGCCCGAAAGGACAGGGGTAGGGAGCAGTACTTC. Residues: CSARKDRGREQYF.

The chain uses TRBV6-6 and TRBJ2-5, with 7 nucleotides matching TRBD1. The J segment lost 2 bases and the V segment lost 6 bases, leaving 9 bases of the junction unmatched. Germline V gene sequence: CDR1 MNHNY, CDR2 SVGAGI (reference sequence). This CDR3 spans 15 amino acids. The CDR3 here is CASSYRTGAQETQYF. CDR3 in DNA: TGTGCCAGCAGCTACAGGACAGGAGCGCAAGAGACCCAGTACTTC.

This rearrangement joins TRBV3-1 (or the pseudogene TRBV3-2) to TRBJ2-3, with 13 bases lining up with TRBD2. Germline V CDR1 and CDR2: LGHDT, YNNKEL (reference sequence). This CDR3 has 20 residues. Trimming cost V 4 bases and J 5 bases; bases outside gene matches: 18. This CDR3 is CASSPRGQRLAGGSLDTQYF. The DNA for the CDR3 is TGTGCCAGCAGCCCCCGCGGGCAGAGACTAGCGGGAGGTTCGCTAGATACGCAGTATTTT.

This clone appeared once. The CDR3, as DNA: TGTGCCGGCGGGGGGGCCTATGGCTACACCTTC. Its protein is CAGGGAYGYTF. The chain joins TRBV5-4 to TRBJ1-2; D may be TRBD1 (6 bases). The V and J ends lost 10 bases and 4 bases respectively, with 11 bases between them. The V gene's germline CDR1 is SGHNT and CDR2 YYREEE (reference sequence). The CDR3 has 11 amino acids.

For the CDR3, the DNA is TGTGCCAGCTCACCACCGGGGGCGATGAACACTGAAGCTTTCTTT. As protein: CASSPPGAMNTEAFF. V usage is TRBV18 and J usage is TRBJ1-1; D perhaps matches TRBD1 (6 bases). CDR3 size: 15 residues. The germline CDR1 and CDR2 sequences are KGHSH and LQKENI. V lost 0 bases to trimming and J lost 0 bases, with 8 bases between them.

The rearrangement links TRBV6-5 to TRBJ2-1, with D possibly TRBD2 on 5 matching bases. The germline V gene encodes CDR1 MNHEY and CDR2 SVGAGI. Trimming stripped 6 bases from V and 8 bases from J, with 14 bases between. This CDR3 is 13 amino acids long. The CDR3: CASSASPWDEQFF. The CDR3 coding sequence is TGTGCCAGCAGCGCTAGCCCGTGGGATGAGCAGTTCTTC.

The J gene is TRBJ2-2, the V gene TRBV5-4, with TRBD2 matching 8 bases. V dropped 3 bases and J dropped 5; count of bases not matched to a gene: 9. CDR3 length: 16 residues. In germline, CDR1 is SGHNT, CDR2 YYREEE (reference sequence). In DNA, the CDR3 is TGTGCCAGCAGCTCCGCAGGGGCTAGCGGGACCGGGGAGCTGTTTTTT. Encoded protein: CASSSAGASGTGELFF. Full variable domain (remainder filled in from reference TRBV5-4 and TRBJ2-2): ETGVTQSPTHLIKTRGQQVTLRCSSQSGHNTVSWYQQALGQGPQFIFQYYREEENGRGNFPPRFSGLQFPNYSSELNVNALELDDSALYLCASSSAGASGTGELFFGEGSRLTVL.

The rearrangement uses TRBV3-1 (or the pseudogene TRBV3-2) and TRBJ2-3; 9 nucleotides agree with TRBD2. The CDR3 length is 14 residues. CDR1 LGHDT and CDR2 YNNKEL come from the germline V gene (reference sequence). Trimming removed 4 bases from V and 3 bases from J; junction bases left unmatched: 2. CDR3 loop: CASSLGLATDTQYF. In DNA, the CDR3 is TGTGCCAGCAGCCTCGGACTAGCGACAGATACGCAGTATTTT.

V usage is TRBV3-1 (or the pseudogene TRBV3-2) and J usage is TRBJ2-7; D ambiguous. The CDR3 contains 12 residues. Germline V gene lookup returns CDR1 LGHDT and CDR2 YNNKEL (reference sequence). The germline V and J ends were trimmed by 4 bases and 0 bases, with 4 bases remaining between them. CDR3 in DNA: TGTGCCAGCAGCCGTCGCTCCTACGAGCAGTACTTC. Residues: CASSRRSYEQYF.

V is TRBV27 and J is TRBJ1-1, with 7 bases fitting TRBD1. CDR3 length: 14 residues. Trimming took 5 bases from V and 4 from J; bases not matched to a gene: 7. In germline, CDR1 is MNHEY, CDR2 SMNVEV (reference sequence). In DNA form, the CDR3 reads TGTGCCAGCAGTCCGACAGGGTGGGCCACTGAAGCTTTCTTT. Translating it yields CASSPTGWATEAFF.

The chain couples TRBV5-3 to TRBJ2-1, with TRBD2 matching over 8 bases. TRBV5-3 is filed as an ORF, its function uncertain. The CDR3 sequence is 17 residues long. J gave up 0 bases and V 0 bases, and 5 bases lay outside the gene matches. In DNA form, the CDR3 reads TGTGCCAGAAGCTTGGAACTACTAGCGGTCTCCTACAATGAGCAGTTCTTC. Translated: CARSLELLAVSYNEQFF.

This chain connects TRBV6-5 to TRBJ1-1; D unclear. Trimming left V 10 bases short and J 5 bases short, with 17 bases between. The CDR3 loop spans 13 amino acids. Germline CDR1 and CDR2: MNHEY and SVGAGI. CDR3 amino acids: CATSSEYRTEAFF. Written as DNA, the CDR3 is TGTGCCACTTCTTCCGAGTATCGAACTGAAGCTTTCTTT.

This clone has only a few counts. V is TRBV18 and J is TRBJ1-6; D is possibly TRBD1 (6 bases). Trimming took off 2 bases at V and 9 bases at J, with 11 bases between the two ends. The CDR3 totals 14 residues. Per germline, CDR1 KGHSH and CDR2 LQKENI. CDR3 bases: TGTGCCAGCTCACCAAGGCAGGGGCTTTCACCCCTCCACTTT. Translation gives CASSPRQGLSPLHF.

V usage is TRBV10-3 and J usage is TRBJ2-7, with D unclear. Trimming stripped 0 bases from V and 5 bases from J, with 8 bases between. This CDR3 has 13 residues. CDR1 is ENHRY and CDR2 is SYGVKD in the germline V gene. The CDR3 region is CAISESYAHEQYF. As DNA, the CDR3 is TGTGCCATCAGTGAGTCTTATGCGCACGAGCAGTACTTC.

This chain connects TRBV5-1 to TRBJ1-2; TRBD1 matches 8 bases. The germline CDR1 and CDR2 sequences are SGHRS and YFSETQ. The CDR3 runs 15 residues. V gave up 0 bases and J gave up 4 bases; unmatched junction bases: 5. The CDR3 region is CASSLEGQVPYGYTF. The DNA for the CDR3 is TGCGCCAGCAGCTTGGAGGGACAGGTTCCCTATGGCTACACCTTC.

Here the CDR3 reads CASSSGVEQYF. The CDR3 DNA follows: TGTGCCAGCAGCTCCGGAGTCGAGCAGTACTTC. V is TRBV12-3 or TRBV12-4 and J is TRBJ2-7, with D uncertain. Between the trimmed V and J ends, which lost 6 bases and 6 bases, there was a span of 9 bases. The CDR3 consists of 11 residues.

The chain uses TRBV6-5 and TRBJ1-5; perhaps TRBD1 as D (5 bases). With 7 bases removed from V and 6 bases from J, the gap between germline ends came to 16 bases. The CDR3 is 14 amino acids. From germline, CDR1 is MNHEY and CDR2 SVGAGI. Here the CDR3 DNA reads TGTGCCAGCACCCTAGCTCAGGGAGGTCAGCCCCAGCATTTT. It codes for CASTLAQGGQPQHF.

This chain joins TRBV5-1 and TRBJ2-3; 8 bases match TRBD1. J gave up 2 bases and V 4 bases, and 9 bases lay outside the gene matches. In germline, CDR1 is SGHRS, CDR2 YFSETQ. This CDR3 region has 16 residues. In nucleotides, the CDR3 is TGCGCCAGCAGCCGCGGAGGGACAGGATTCACAGATACGCAGTATTTT. Translating gives CASSRGGTGFTDTQYF.

The genes are TRBV14 and TRBJ2-7; D is possibly TRBD2 (6 bases). This CDR3 spans 13 amino acids. Germline V gene sequence: CDR1 SGHDN, CDR2 FVKESK. V gave up 4 bases and J gave up 6 bases, with 13 bases separating them. The CDR3 coding sequence is TGTGCCAGCAGCCCCCTACTAGCCACCGAGCAGTACTTC. Encoded protein: CASSPLLATEQYF.

This clone has only one observation. The chain couples TRBV7-9 to TRBJ2-7; the D gene is possibly TRBD2 (5 bases). With 1 base removed from V and 6 bases from J, the gap between germline ends came to 10 bases. This CDR3 has 13 residues. Germline CDR1 reads SEHNR; CDR2 reads FQNEAQ (reference sequence). CDR3 sequence (DNA): TGTGCCAGCAGCTTAGGAGGGTACTCCGAGCAGTACTTC. Protein: CASSLGGYSEQYF.

V usage is TRBV9 and J usage is TRBJ1-4; D possibly corresponds to TRBD1 (5 bases). The CDR3 consists of 13 residues. V was trimmed by 7 bases and J by 5 bases, leaving 12 bases between them. Germline-derived CDR1 and CDR2 are SGDLS and YYNGEE. CDR3 DNA: TGTGCCAGCTCCCCGGGGGGGAATGAAAAACTGTTTTTT. Translation gives CASSPGGNEKLFF.

J is TRBJ2-1 and V is TRBV9; D is possibly TRBD2 (5 bases). This CDR3 spans 14 amino acids. V was pared by 6 bases and J by 5 bases, with 15 bases between. Per germline, CDR1 SGDLS and CDR2 YYNGEE. CDR3 sequence: CASNPGGRDNEQFF. The CDR3 DNA follows: TGTGCCAGCAACCCCGGTGGGAGAGACAATGAGCAGTTCTTC.

The V gene is TRBV28, the J gene TRBJ2-7; D might be TRBD2 (7 bases). This CDR3 comprises 14 residues. Germline CDR1 is MDHEN and CDR2 is SYDVKM. Trimming stripped 9 bases from V and 7 bases from J, with 22 bases between. The CDR3 DNA sequence: TGTGCCAGTCAAATGTGGGGGGGGCGCGGGGAGCAGTACTTC. This codes for CASQMWGGRGEQYF. The full variable domain, its missing parts supplied by reference TRBV28 and TRBJ2-7, is DVKVTQSSRYLVKRTGEKVFLECVQDMDHENMFWYRQDPGLGLRLIYFSYDVKMKEKGDIPEGYSVSREKKERFSLILESASTNQTSMYLCASQMWGGRGEQYFGPGTRLTVT.